This T cell receptor (beta chain) was profiled in a study of graft-versus-host responses after intestinal transplantation. Study as a whole: Isolated intestinal, liver-intestinal, or multivisceral transplants were what recipients had.

The assay was immunoSEQ multiplex PCR, and TCRdb's table has in-frame clones only and misses some. This table has some 110,000 clones, about 90% appearing once. A note on this clone: Its antigen is undetermined. Other DNA sequences of this sample code for an identical CDR3.

Study-level findings and limits: GvH clones appeared in recipient marrow, some first in ileum or blood.

Sequenced here: unstimulated CD4+ T cells sorted from spleen or lymph node cells, sampled before intestinal transplant. The clonotype originates from a human donor who received an intestinal transplant.

As DNA, the CDR3 is TGTGCCAGTACCCCCGGCGGGTCATACAATGAGCAGTTCTTC. It translates to CASTPGGSYNEQFF. The rearrangement uses TRBV19 and TRBJ2-1, with D tentatively TRBD2 (5 bases). CDR1 is LNHDA and CDR2 is SQIVND in the germline V gene (reference sequence). Trimming cost V 7 bases and J 4 bases, with 14 bases left between them. The CDR3 loop spans 14 amino acids. Full variable domain (outside the CDR3, taken from reference TRBV19 and TRBJ2-1): DGGITQSPKYLFRKEGQNVTLSCEQNLNHDAMYWYRQDPGQGLRLIYYSQIVNDFQKGDIAEGYSVSREKKESFPLTVTSAQKNPTAFYLCASTPGGSYNEQFFGPGTRLTVL.